A selection of T cell receptor beta chains follows, all from one sample in a study of T-cell reconstitution after alpha-beta-depleted transplantation in children. TCRdb ran MiXCR on the PCR reads and lists one entry per CDR3 protein. Among about 98,000 distinct CDR3 sequences listed, about 5.6% were seen once. The sample was PBMCs, mostly from graft donor cells, taken 60 days after TCRalphabeta/CD19-depleted stem cell transplant. The receptors here all came from a female patient aged 2-15 years who had a stem cell transplant for Fanconi anemia, so the T cells may come from the graft donor. Both conserved end residues are part of each CDR3. Fields, in order: V gene, J gene, D gene, clone size, CDR3 DNA, CDR3 protein. The D gene is left open where the match is weak. Not every row has a clone size; where given, it reads once, few, many or a size class.

TRBV12-3/TRBV12-4	TRBJ2-7	TRBD1	many	TGTGCCAGCAGGCCCGGGACAGGGAACTACGAGCAGTACTTC	CASRPGTGNYEQYF
TRBV30	TRBJ2-7	TRBD2	few	TGTGCCTGGAGACTAGCGGGAGTCCACGAGCAGTACTTC	CAWRLAGVHEQYF
TRBV6-2/TRBV6-3	TRBJ2-1	NA	NA	TGTGCCAGCAGTTACTTGAGGTCCTACAATGAGCAGTTCTTC	CASSYLRSYNEQFF
TRBV15	TRBJ2-3	TRBD1	many	TGTGCCACCAGTCGCATGACAGGGGGTAAAAATACGCAGTATTTT	CATSRMTGGKNTQYF
TRBV12-3/TRBV12-4	TRBJ1-6	NA	many	TGTGCCAGCAGTTTAGTGGACAGTCCTAATTCACCCCTCCACTTT	CASSLVDSPNSPLHF
TRBV6-1	TRBJ2-2	NA	NA	TGTGCCAGCAGTCCGCTAGGAGGGCCGGGCACCGGGGAGCTGTTTTTT	CASSPLGGPGTGELFF
TRBV7-9	TRBJ1-2	NA	few	TGTGCCAGCAGCGATATACAGGCTTGGGGATTGGGCTACACCTTC	CASSDIQAWGLGYTF
TRBV4-1	TRBJ1-5	NA	few	TGCGCCAGCAGCCAAGATAGGGGGGGTAGCAATCAGCCCCAGCATTTT	CASSQDRGGSNQPQHF
TRBV7-2	TRBJ2-2	NA	many	TGTGCCAGCAGCTTAAGTCAAACCGGGGAGCTGTTTTTT	CASSLSQTGELFF
TRBV3-1	TRBJ2-2	TRBD2	few	TGTGCCAGCAGCACCCGACTAGCGGGGACCGGGGAGCTGTTTTTT	CASSTRLAGTGELFF
TRBV14	TRBJ2-3	TRBD2	few	TGTGCCAGCAGCCGTCGACTAGCGGGACGGGGAGATACGCAGTATTTT	CASSRRLAGRGDTQYF
TRBV5-1	TRBJ2-5	TRBD2	many	TGCGCCAGCAGCCCGCGGGGGGAGACCCAGTACTTC	CASSPRGETQYF
TRBV13	TRBJ2-7	TRBD1	many	TGTGCCAGCAGCCGCCGGGACAGGGTACCCGAGCAGTACTTC	CASSRRDRVPEQYF
TRBV5-1	TRBJ1-1	NA	NA	TGCGCCAGCAGCTTAGGCTCGAACACTGAAGCTTTCTTT	CASSLGSNTEAFF
TRBV6-2/TRBV6-3	TRBJ1-2	NA	NA	TGTGCCAGCAGTTATACCAGGGGCAACTATGGCTACACCTTC	CASSYTRGNYGYTF